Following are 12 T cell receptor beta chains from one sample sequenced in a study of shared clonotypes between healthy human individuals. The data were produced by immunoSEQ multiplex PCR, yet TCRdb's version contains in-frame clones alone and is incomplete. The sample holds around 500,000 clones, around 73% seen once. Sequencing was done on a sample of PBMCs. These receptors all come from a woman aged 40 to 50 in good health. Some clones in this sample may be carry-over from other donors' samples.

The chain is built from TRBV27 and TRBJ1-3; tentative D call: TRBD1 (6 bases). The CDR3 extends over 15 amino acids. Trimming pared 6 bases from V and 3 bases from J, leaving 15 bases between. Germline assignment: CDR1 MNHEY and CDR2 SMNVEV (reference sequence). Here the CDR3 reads CASRPLQGLGNTIYF. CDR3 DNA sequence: TGTGCCAGCAGGCCATTACAGGGACTTGGAAACACCATATATTTT.

The CDR3 protein is CASSIQGSNTEAFF. DNA for the CDR3: TGTGCCAGCTCAATACAGGGGTCGAACACTGAAGCTTTCTTT. The chain combines TRBV18 with TRBJ1-1; 7 bases map to TRBD1. Germline CDR1 KGHSH, CDR2 LQKENI. J gave up 1 base and V 5 bases, and 4 bases lay outside the gene matches. This CDR3 is 14 amino acids long.

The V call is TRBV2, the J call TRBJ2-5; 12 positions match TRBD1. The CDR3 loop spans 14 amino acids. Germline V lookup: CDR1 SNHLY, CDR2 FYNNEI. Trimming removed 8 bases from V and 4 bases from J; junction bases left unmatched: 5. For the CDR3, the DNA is TGTGCCAGCGGCCGGGACAGGGGGCGAGAGACCCAGTACTTC. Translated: CASGRDRGRETQYF.

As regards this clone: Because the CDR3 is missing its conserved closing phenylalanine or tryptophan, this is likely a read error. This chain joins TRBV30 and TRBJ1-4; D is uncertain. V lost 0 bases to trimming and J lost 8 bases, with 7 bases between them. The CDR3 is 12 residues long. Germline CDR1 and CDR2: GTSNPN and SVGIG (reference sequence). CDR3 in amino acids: CAWSVMPEKLFL. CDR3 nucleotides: TGTGCCTGGAGTGTAATGCCAGAAAAACTGTTTCTT.

In DNA form, the CDR3 reads TGTGCCTGGAGTATCGTTAGCGGGAGTGGGGAGCTGTTTTTT. As protein: CAWSIVSGSGELFF. The chain is built from TRBV30 and TRBJ2-2, with TRBD2 matching 9 bases. Germline V CDR1 and CDR2: GTSNPN, SVGIG (reference sequence). V lost 2 bases, J lost 8 bases, and 6 bases stayed unmatched. The CDR3 spans 14 residues.

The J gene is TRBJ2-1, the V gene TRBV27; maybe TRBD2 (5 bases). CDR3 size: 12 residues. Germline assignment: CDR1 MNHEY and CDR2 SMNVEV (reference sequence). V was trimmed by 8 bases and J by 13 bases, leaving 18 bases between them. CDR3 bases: TGTGCCAGCGGTGATGCCCCCGGGGAACAGTTCTTC. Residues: CASGDAPGEQFF.

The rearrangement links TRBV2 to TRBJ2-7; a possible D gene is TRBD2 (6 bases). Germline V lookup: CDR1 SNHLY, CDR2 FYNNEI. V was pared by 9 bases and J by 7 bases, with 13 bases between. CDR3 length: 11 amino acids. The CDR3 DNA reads TGTGCCAGGGGAGGAGCGCTTGAGCAGTACTTC. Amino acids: CARGGALEQYF.

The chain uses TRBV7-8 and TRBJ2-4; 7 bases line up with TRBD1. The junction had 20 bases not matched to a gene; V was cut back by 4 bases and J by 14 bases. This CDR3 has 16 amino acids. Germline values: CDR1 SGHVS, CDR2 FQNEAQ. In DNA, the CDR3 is TGTGCCAGCAGCTCACGTGGACAGGCCCTGACCCCAACCAAGTACTTC. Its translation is CASSSRGQALTPTKYF.

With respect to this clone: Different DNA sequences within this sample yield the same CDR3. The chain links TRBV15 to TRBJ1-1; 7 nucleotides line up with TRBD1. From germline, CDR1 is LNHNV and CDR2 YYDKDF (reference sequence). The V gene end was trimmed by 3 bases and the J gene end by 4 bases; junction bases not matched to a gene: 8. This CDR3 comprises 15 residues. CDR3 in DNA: TGTGCCACCAGCAGCCACACAGGGGTTGGCACTGAAGCTTTCTTT. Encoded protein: CATSSHTGVGTEAFF. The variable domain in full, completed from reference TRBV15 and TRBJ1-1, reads DAMVIQNPRYQVTQFGKPVTLSCSQTLNHNVMYWYQQKSSQAPKLLFHYYDKDFNNEADTPDNFQSRRPNTSFCFLDIRSPGLGDTAMYLCATSSHTGVGTEAFFGQGTRLTVV.

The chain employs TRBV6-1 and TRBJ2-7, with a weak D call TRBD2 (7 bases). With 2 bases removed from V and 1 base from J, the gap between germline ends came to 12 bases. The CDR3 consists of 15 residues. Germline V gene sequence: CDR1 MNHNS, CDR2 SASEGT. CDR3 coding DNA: TGTGCCAGCAGTGAATGGGGGGGCGCGTCCTACGAGCAGTACTTC. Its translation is CASSEWGGASYEQYF.

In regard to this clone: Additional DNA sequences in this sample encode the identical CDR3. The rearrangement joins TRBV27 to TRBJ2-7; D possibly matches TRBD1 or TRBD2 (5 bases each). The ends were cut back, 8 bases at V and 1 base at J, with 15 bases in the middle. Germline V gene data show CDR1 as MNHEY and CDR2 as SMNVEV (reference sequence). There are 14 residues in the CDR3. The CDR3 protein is CASSPGRGSYEQYF. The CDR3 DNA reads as TGTGCCAGCTCCCCGGGACGAGGATCCTACGAGCAGTACTTC.

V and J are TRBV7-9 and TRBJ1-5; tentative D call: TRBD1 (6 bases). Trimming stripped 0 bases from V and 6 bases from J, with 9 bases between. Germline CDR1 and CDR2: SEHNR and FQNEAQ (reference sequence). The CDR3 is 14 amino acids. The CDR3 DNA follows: TGTGCCAGCAGCTTAGCGGGGGCGGGTCAGCCCCAGCATTTT. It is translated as CASSLAGAGQPQHF.